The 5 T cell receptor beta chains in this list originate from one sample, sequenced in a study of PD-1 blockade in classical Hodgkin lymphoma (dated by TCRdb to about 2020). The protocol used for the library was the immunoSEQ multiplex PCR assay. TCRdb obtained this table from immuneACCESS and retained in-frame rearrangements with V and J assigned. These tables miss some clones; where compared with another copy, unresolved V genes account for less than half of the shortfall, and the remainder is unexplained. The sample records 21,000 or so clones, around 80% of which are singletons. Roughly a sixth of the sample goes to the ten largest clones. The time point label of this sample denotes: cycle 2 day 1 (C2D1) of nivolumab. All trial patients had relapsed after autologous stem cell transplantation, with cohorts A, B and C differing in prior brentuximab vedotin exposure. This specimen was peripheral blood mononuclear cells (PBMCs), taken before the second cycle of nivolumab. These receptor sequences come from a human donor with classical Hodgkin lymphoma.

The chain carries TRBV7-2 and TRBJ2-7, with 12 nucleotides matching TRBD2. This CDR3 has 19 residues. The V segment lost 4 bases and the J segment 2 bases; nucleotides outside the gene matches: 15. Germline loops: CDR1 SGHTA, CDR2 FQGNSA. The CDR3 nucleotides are TGTGCCAGCAGCTCCCCTTATAGCACCCGACTAGCGGGGGCCTACGAGCAGTACTTC. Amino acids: CASSSPYSTRLAGAYEQYF.

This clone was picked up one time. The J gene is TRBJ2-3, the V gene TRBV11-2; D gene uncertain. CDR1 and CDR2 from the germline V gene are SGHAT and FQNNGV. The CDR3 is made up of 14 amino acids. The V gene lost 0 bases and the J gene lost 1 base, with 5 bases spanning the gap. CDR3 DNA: TGTGCCAGCAGCTTAGATTTTCGCACAGATACGCAGTATTTT. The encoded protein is CASSLDFRTDTQYF.

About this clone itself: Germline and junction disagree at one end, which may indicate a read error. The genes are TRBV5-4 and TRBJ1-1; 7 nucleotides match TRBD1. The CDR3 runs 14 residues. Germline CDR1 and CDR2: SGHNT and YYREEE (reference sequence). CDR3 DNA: TGCGCCAGCAGCCAAGACAGGGTATCATCGTCGGCTTTCTTT. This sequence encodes CASSQDRVSSSAFF.

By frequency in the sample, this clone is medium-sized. The CDR3 loop is CASSSWEGRTPLHF. The CDR3 nucleotides read TGTGCCAGCAGCTCCTGGGAGGGGCGGACACCCCTCCACTTT. The chain links TRBV6-5 to TRBJ1-6, with D possibly TRBD1 on 5 matching bases. Trimming pared 6 bases from V and 11 bases from J, leaving 17 bases between. Germline CDR1 and CDR2: MNHEY and SVGAGI. The CDR3 consists of 14 residues.

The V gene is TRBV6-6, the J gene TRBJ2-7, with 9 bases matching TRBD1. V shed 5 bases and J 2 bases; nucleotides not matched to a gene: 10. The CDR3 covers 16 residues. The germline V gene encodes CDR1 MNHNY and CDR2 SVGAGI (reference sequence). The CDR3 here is CASSASDRGGTYEQYV. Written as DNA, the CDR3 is TGTGCCAGCAGTGCTTCCGACAGGGGGGGAACCTACGAGCAGTACGTC.